This entry features one TCR beta chain sequence. Its cognate antigen has yet to be identified. Per-nucleotide qualities are absent, and no much larger clonotype sits a single base away. In light of the paper, this sample's treatment or condition label describes: high-dose cyclophosphamide on days +3 and +4 as single-agent GVHD prophylaxis. PTCy patients received busulfan and fludarabine conditioning, a related or unrelated marrow graft, and cyclophosphamide on days +3 and +4. The PTCy-treated patients were enrolled in a prospective multi-institutional clinical trial. Peripheral blood and bone marrow mononuclear cells were isolated by Ficoll-Hypaque density centrifugation and cryopreserved. FACS on a FACSAria II was used to sort CD4+ and CD8+ T cells, including the naive and memory subsets. This sample was taken from a study of T cells after posttransplantation cyclophosphamide listed by TCRdb under 2016. Context from the whole study: Using TRB sequencing, the study followed how the T cell repertoire reconstituted after myeloablative bone marrow transplantation in which posttransplantation cyclophosphamide served as GVHD prophylaxis. Blood from all 30 or so PTCy patients who had 1-year posttransplant specimens underwent TRB sequencing. Public TRB sequences were queried against a database of over 3,600 sequences associated with responses to pathogens, tumor antigens, self-antigens and alloantigens. Antigen receptor sequencing was done on samples from 35 to 40 PTCy-treated patients and from approximately 16 related bone marrow donors of those patients. TRA and TRB clonality were tightly correlated in roughly ten samples, so subsequent TCR analyses focused on TRB only. In 3 patients, TRB sequencing was also performed on up to about 3 more blood samples taken 2 to 5.2 years after transplant, and in several patients, pretransplant blood was also TRB-sequenced.

The full study reports these points: The TRB repertoires of T cells infiltrating skin or the GI tract showed only limited overlap with the TRB repertoires found in blood. Donor-recipient similarity was low at 1-2 months but rose over the first year, and later blood repertoires were often dominated by donor CD8+ memory clones. Across the approximately 42 patients, TRB clonality was highly associated with recipient CMV seropositivity and CMV reactivation, and diversity with PTCy was similar to that in the CNI/methotrexate controls.

At the junction V is shortened by 1 base and J by 2 bases; bases outside the gene matches: 10. The CDR3 contains 18 residues, cysteine and phenylalanine counted. Only CDR3 DNA remains: 54 bases, in frame from the first base. Per the germline V gene, SGHTA is the CDR1 and FQGTGA is the CDR2. TRB sequencing used genomic DNA with the immunoSEQ assay at survey resolution or the hsTCRB kit. The authors processed their data as follows. Initial read processing used immunoSEQ software, and repertoire analyses used the LymphoSeq R package. For each TRB dataset, clonality was calculated as 1 minus normalized Shannon entropy, and the Gini coefficient was computed as well. To infer phenotypes in unsorted samples, TRB sequences from sorted subsets of the recipient or donor were mapped onto unsorted samples from the same recipient. TCRdb re-hosts the immuneACCESS table, in-frame sequences only. Its copies lack some clones; in the studies checked, an unresolved V gene accounts for under half of them, and the cause for the rest is not known. Clonal size and the V and J genes are those of that table, whereas D and trimming came from the DNA. Recorded for this sample are roughly 17,000 clones; more than 60% of them occurred a single time. The leading ten clones occupy approximately 29% of the sample.

The sequencing here drew on CD8+ T cells sorted from PBMCs, taken just over 1,900 days after a stem cell transplant with posttransplant cyclophosphamide. The origin of this receptor is a female patient in her thirties or forties who received an allogeneic stem cell transplant from a related donor, was CMV-positive, and had no GVHD. The graft donor may be the source of some T cells after a transplant. The chain is encoded by TRBV7-3 joined to TRBJ2-3; 9 junctional bases match TRBD2. The base sequence is TGTGCCAGCAGCTTAAACCTTGCGGGGGGGCTTAACACAGATACGCAGTATTTT. Translated, it reads CASSLNLAGGLNTDTQYF.